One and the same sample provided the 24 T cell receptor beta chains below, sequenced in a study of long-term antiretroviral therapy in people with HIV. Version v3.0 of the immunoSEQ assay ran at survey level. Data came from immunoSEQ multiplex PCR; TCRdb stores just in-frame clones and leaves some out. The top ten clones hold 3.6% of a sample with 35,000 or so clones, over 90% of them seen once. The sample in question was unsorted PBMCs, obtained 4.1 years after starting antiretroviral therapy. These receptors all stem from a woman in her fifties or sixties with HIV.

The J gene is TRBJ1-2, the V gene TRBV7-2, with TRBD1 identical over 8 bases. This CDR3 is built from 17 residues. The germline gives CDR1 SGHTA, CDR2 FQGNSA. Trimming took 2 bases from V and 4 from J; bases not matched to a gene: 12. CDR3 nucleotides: TGTGCCAGCAGCTTACGGACAGGGAGAGGACATGGCTATGGCTACACCTTC. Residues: CASSLRTGRGHGYGYTF.

The DNA for the CDR3 is TGCGCCAGCAGCCAAGATTGGGACAGTTCTGGCACTGAAGCTTTCTTT. It is translated as CASSQDWDSSGTEAFF. The chain uses TRBV4-3 and TRBJ1-1, with TRBD1 matching over 7 bases. V dropped 0 bases and J dropped 4; count of bases not matched to a gene: 8. CDR1 and CDR2 (germline): LGHNA, YSLEER. The length of the CDR3 is 16 residues.

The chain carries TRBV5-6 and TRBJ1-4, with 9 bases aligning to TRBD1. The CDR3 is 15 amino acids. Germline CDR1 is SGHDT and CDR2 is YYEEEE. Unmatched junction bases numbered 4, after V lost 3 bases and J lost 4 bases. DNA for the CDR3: TGTGCCAGCAGCTCCGGGACAGGGCTTAATGAAAAACTGTTTTTT. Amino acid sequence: CASSSGTGLNEKLFF.

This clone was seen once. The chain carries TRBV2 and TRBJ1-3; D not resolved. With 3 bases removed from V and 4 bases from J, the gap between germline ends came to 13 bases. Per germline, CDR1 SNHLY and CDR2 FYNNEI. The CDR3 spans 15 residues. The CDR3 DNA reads TGTGCCAGCAGTGATCTGGTCACGGCGGGAAACACCATATATTTT. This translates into CASSDLVTAGNTIYF. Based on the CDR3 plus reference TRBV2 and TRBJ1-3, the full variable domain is EPEVTQTPSHQVTQMGQEVILRCVPISNHLYFYWYRQILGQKVEFLVSFYNNEISEKSEIFDDQFSVERPDGSNFTLKIRSTKLEDSAMYFCASSDLVTAGNTIYFGEGSWLTVV.

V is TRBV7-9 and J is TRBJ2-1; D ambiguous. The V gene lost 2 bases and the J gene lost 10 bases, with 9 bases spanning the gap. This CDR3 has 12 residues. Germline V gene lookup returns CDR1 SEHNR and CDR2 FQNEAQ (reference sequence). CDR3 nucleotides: TGTGCCAGCAGCTTATTAAGCTGGGAGCAGTTCTTC. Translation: CASSLLSWEQFF.

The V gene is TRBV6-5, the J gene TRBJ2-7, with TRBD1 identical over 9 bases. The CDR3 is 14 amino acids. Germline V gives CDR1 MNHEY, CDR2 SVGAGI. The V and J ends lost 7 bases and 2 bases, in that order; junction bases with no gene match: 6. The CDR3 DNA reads TGTGCCAGCACACAGGGGGCTGGGCCCTACGAGCAGTACTTC. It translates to CASTQGAGPYEQYF.

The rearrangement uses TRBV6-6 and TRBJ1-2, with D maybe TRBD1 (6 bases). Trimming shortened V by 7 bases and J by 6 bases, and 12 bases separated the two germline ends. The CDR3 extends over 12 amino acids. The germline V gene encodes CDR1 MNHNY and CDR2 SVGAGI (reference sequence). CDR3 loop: CASNGQMDGYTF. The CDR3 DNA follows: TGTGCCAGCAACGGACAGATGGATGGCTACACCTTC.

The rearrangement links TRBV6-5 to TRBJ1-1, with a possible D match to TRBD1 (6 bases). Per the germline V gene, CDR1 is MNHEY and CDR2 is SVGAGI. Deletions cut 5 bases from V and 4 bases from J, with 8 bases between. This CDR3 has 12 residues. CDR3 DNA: TGTGCCAGCAGTAGGGGGGGCACTGAAGCTTTCTTT. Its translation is CASSRGGTEAFF.

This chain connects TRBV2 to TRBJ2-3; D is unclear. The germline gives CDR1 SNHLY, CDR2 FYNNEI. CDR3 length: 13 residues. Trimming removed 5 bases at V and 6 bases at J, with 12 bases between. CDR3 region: CASSRVRADTQYF. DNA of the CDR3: TGTGCCAGCAGTCGGGTGAGAGCGGATACGCAGTATTTT. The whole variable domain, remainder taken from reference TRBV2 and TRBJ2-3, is EPEVTQTPSHQVTQMGQEVILRCVPISNHLYFYWYRQILGQKVEFLVSFYNNEISEKSEIFDDQFSVERPDGSNFTLKIRSTKLEDSAMYFCASSRVRADTQYFGPGTRLTVL.

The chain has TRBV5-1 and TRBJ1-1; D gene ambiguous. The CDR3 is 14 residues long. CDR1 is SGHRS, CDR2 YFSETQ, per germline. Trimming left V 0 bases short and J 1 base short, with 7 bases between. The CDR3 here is CASSLGSGNTEAFF. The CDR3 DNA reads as TGCGCCAGCAGCTTGGGAAGTGGGAACACTGAAGCTTTCTTT.

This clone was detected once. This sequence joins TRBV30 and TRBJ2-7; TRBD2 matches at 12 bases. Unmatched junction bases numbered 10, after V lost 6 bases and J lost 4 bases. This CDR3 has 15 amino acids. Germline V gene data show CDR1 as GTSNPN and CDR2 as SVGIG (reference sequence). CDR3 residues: CACRRLAGVTYEQYF. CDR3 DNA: TGTGCCTGTCGGAGACTAGCGGGGGTTACTTACGAGCAGTACTTC.

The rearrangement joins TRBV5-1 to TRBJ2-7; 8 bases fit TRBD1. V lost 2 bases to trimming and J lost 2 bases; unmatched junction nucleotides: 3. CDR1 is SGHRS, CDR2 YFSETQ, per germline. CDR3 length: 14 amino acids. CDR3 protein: CASSFGTGTYEQYF. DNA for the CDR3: TGCGCCAGCAGCTTCGGGACAGGCACCTACGAGCAGTACTTC.

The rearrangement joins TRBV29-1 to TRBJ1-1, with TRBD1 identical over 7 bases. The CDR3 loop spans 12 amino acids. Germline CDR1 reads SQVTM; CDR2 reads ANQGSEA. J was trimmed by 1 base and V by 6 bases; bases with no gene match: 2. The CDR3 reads CSVGQANTEAFF. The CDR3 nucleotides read TGCAGCGTAGGACAGGCGAACACTGAAGCTTTCTTT.

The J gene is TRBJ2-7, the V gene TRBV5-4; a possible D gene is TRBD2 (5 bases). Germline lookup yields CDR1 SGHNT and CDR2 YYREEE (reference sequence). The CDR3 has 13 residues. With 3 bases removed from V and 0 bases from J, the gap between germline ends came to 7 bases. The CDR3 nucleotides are TGTGCCAGCAGCTCGCGGGCCTCCTACGAGCAGTACTTC. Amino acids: CASSSRASYEQYF.

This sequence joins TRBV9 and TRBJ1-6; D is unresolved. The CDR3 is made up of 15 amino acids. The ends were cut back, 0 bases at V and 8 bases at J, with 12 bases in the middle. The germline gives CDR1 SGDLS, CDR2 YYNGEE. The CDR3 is CASSVEGLGDSPLHF. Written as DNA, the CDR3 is TGTGCCAGCAGCGTAGAAGGCCTTGGGGATTCACCCCTCCACTTT. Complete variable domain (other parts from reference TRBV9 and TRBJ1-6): DSGVTQTPKHLITATGQRVTLRCSPRSGDLSVYWYQQSLDQGLQFLIQYYNGEERAKGNILERFSAQQFPDLHSELNLSSLELGDSALYFCASSVEGLGDSPLHFGNGTRLTVT.

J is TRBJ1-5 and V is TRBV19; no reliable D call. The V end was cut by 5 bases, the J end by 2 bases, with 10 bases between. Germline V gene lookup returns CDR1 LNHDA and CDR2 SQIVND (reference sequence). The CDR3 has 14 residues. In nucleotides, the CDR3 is TGTGCCAGTAGTTGGGGAACTGGCAATCAGCCCCAGCATTTT. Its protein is CASSWGTGNQPQHF.

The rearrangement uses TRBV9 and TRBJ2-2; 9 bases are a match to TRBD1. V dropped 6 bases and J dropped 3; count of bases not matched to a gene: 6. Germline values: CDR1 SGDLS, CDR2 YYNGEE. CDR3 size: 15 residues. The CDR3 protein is CASIFRQGDTGELFF. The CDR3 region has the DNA TGTGCCAGCATATTCAGACAGGGGGACACCGGGGAGCTGTTTTTT.

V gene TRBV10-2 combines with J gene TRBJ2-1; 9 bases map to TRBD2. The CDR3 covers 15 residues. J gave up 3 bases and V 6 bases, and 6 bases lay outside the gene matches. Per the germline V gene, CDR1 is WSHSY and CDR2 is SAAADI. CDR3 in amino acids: CASRPAGGNYNEQFF. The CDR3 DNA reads TGCGCCAGCAGACCGGCGGGGGGGAACTACAATGAGCAGTTCTTC.

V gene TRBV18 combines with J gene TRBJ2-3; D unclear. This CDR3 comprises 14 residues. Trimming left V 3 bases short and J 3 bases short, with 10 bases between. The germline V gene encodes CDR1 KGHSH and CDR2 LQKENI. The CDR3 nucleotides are TGTGCCAGCTCACCTCTTGCAGGAACAGATACGCAGTATTTT. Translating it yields CASSPLAGTDTQYF.

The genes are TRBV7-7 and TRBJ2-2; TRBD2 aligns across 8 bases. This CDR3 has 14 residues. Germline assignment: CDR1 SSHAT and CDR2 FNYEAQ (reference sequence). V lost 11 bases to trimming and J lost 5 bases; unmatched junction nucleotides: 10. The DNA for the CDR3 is TGTGCCCTCCCCGGGGGGGAGGGGACCGGGGAGCTGTTTTTT. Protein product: CALPGGEGTGELFF.

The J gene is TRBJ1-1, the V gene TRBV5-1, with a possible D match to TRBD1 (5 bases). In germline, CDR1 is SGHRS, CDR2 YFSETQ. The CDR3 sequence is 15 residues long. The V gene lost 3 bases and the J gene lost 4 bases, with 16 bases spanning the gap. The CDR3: CASSWGEFQGTEAFF. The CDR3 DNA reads TGCGCCAGCAGCTGGGGAGAGTTTCAGGGCACTGAAGCTTTCTTT.

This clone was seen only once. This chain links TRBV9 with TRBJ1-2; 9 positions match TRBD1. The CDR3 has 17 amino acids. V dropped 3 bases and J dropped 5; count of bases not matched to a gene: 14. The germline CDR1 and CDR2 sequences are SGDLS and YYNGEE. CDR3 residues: CASSAKLPGQGGYGYTF. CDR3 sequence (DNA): TGTGCCAGCAGCGCCAAGTTACCGGGACAGGGCGGTTATGGCTACACCTTC.

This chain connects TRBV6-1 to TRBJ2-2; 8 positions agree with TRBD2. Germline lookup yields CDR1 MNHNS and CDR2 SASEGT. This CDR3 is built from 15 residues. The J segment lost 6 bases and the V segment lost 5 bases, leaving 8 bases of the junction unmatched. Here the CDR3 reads CASSPGGGRPGELFF. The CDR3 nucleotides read TGTGCCAGCAGTCCAGGCGGGGGGAGGCCCGGGGAGCTGTTTTTT.

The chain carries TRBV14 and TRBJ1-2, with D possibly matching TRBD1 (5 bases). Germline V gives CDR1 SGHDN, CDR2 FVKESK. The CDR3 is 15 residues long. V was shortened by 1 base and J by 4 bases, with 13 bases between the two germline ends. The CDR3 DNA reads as TGTGCCAGCAGCCAAGTTGGGACCCAGGGCTATGGCTACACCTTC. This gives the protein CASSQVGTQGYGYTF.